This record covers a single TCR beta chain. Its antigen remains unidentified. The data are from a study of cytomegalovirus exposure and HLA in healthy donors. About the research overall: A later analysis reported the 100 to 150 validation repertoires used the same platform as the approximately 670 first-cohort repertoires. Overall study findings and caveats: Rarity held for most TCR sequences, but there were some public TCRs that occurred in many donors.

Trimming cost V 8 bases and J 5 bases; bases outside gene matches: 4. The CDR3 is 13 amino acids. Germline loops: CDR1 MNHNS, CDR2 SASEGT. Generated by immunoSEQ multiplex PCR, the TCRdb table keeps only in-frame clones and is missing some. The table lists roughly 120,000 clones, over 90% of them singletons. Sequencing used PBMCs. V is TRBV6-1 and J is TRBJ1-5, with 9 bases fitting TRBD1. The receptor was derived from a woman aged 18 to 35 in good health and CMV-seronegative. The CDR3 loop is CASEDRGDQPQHF. CDR3 sequence (DNA): TGTGCCAGCGAGGACAGGGGCGATCAGCCCCAGCATTTT.